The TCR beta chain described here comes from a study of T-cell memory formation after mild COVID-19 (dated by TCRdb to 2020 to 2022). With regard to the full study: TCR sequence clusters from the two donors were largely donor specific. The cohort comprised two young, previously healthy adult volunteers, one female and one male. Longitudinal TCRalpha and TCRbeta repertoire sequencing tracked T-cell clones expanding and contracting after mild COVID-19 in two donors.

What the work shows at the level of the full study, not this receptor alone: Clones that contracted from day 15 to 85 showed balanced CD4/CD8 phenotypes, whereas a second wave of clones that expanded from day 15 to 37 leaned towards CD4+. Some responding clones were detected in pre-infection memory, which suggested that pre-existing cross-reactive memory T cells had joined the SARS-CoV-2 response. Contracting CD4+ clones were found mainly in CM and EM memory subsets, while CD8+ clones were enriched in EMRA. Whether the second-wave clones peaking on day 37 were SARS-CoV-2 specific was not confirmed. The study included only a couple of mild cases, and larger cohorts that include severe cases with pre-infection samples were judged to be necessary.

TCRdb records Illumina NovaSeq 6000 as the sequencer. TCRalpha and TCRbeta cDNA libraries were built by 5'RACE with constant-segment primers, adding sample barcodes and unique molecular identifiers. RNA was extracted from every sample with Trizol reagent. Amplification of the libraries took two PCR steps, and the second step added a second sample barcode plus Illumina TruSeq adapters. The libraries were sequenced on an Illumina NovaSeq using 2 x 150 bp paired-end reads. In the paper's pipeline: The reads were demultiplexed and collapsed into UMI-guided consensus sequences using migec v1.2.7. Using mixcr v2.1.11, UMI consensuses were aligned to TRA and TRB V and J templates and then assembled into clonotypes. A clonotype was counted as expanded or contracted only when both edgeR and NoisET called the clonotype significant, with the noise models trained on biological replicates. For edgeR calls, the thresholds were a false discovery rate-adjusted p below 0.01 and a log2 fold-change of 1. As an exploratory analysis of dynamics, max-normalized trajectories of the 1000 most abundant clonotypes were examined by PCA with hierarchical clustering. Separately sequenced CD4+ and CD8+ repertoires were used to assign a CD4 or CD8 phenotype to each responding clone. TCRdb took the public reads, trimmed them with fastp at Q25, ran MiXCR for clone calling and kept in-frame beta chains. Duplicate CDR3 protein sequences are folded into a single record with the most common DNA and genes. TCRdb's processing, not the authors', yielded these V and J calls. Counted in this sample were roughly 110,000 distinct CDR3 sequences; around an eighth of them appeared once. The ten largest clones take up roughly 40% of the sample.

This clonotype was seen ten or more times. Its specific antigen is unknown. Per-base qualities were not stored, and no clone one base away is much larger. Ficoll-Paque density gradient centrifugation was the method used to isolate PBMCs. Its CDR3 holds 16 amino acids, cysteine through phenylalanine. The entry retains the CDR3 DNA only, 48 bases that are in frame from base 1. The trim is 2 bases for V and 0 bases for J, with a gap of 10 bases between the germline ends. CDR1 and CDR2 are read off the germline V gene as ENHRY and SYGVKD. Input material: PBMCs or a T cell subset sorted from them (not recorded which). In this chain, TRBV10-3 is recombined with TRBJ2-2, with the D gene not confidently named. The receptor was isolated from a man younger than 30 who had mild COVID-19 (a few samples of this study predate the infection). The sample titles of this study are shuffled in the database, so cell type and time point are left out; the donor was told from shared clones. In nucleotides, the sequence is TGTGCCATCAGTGAGGTCTCAGCCGCGAACACCGGGGAGCTGTTTTTT. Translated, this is CAISEVSAANTGELFF.